A single sample is the source of the 10 T cell receptor beta chains below, sequenced in a study of cytomegalovirus exposure and HLA in healthy donors. The PCR made use of 60 Vbeta and 13 Jbeta primers. Method: immunoSEQ multiplex PCR; TCRdb's copy keeps in-frame clones and lacks some. The profile shows 150,000 to 200,000 clones, under 90% of them singletons. The sequenced sample consisted of PBMCs. These receptors were taken from a man aged 25-45 years in good health and CMV-seropositive.

This chain connects TRBV27 to TRBJ2-5; D is possibly TRBD1 (6 bases). CDR1 is MNHEY and CDR2 is SMNVEV in the germline V gene (reference sequence). V was shortened by 2 bases and J by 5 bases, with 9 bases between the two germline ends. CDR3 length: 13 amino acids. CDR3 DNA sequence: TGTGCCAGCAGTTTAAATAGGGGGGAGACCCAGTACTTC. This encodes CASSLNRGETQYF.

The chain links TRBV4-1 to TRBJ1-4; 8 positions match TRBD1. Germline V lookup: CDR1 MGHRA, CDR2 YSYEKL. V dropped 4 bases and J dropped 0; count of bases not matched to a gene: 7. CDR3 length equals 17 residues. The CDR3 region has the DNA TGCGCCAGCAGCCCCATGGACAGGGAAACAACTAATGAAAAACTGTTTTTT. This encodes CASSPMDRETTNEKLFF.

The chain carries TRBV2 and TRBJ2-5, with D uncertain. Trimming took off 3 bases at V and 0 bases at J, with 17 bases between the two ends. Looked up from germline, CDR1 is SNHLY and CDR2 is FYNNEI. The CDR3 is made up of 17 amino acids. CDR3 region: CASSELPGFLYQETQYF. CDR3 sequence (DNA): TGTGCCAGCAGTGAGCTCCCCGGGTTTCTGTACCAAGAGACCCAGTACTTC.

This clone was seen only once. The V gene is TRBV7-9, the J gene TRBJ1-1; 8 nucleotides line up with TRBD1. V shed 3 bases and J 7 bases; nucleotides not matched to a gene: 4. The CDR3 loop spans 13 amino acids. Germline CDR1 and CDR2: SEHNR and FQNEAQ (reference sequence). The CDR3 reads CASSLTGTGEAFF. In nucleotides, the CDR3 is TGTGCCAGCAGCTTGACAGGGACAGGTGAAGCTTTCTTT.

The V gene is TRBV5-1, the J gene TRBJ2-1, with 8 bases that match TRBD1. This CDR3 has 16 residues. J lost 10 bases, V lost 1 base, and 13 bases had no gene match. The germline CDR1 and CDR2 sequences are SGHRS and YFSETQ. DNA for the CDR3: TGCGCCAGCAGCTTGCCCGCCCCTACAGGGGGTAGGGAGCAGTTCTTC. Protein sequence: CASSLPAPTGGREQFF.

The rearrangement uses TRBV27 and TRBJ1-2; TRBD1 might be the D (6 bases). The CDR3 has 13 residues. Trimming took 2 bases from V and 4 from J, leaving 8 bases between them. Germline V gene data show CDR1 as MNHEY and CDR2 as SMNVEV (reference sequence). The DNA for the CDR3 is TGTGCCAGCAGTTTACGAGGGGGCTATGGCTACACCTTC. Amino acid sequence: CASSLRGGYGYTF.

V usage is TRBV4-3 and J usage is TRBJ2-1, with D maybe TRBD2 (7 bases). CDR3 length equals 17 residues. The V end was cut by 4 bases, the J end by 2 bases, with 18 bases between. Germline CDR1 and CDR2: LGHNA and YSLEER. CDR3 loop: CASSRQVAGAAYNEQFF. CDR3 nucleotide sequence: TGCGCCAGCAGCCGCCAGGTCGCGGGGGCGGCCTACAATGAGCAGTTCTTC.

The chain couples TRBV4-1 to TRBJ1-4; 8 bases line up with TRBD1. CDR1 is MGHRA and CDR2 is YSYEKL in the germline V gene. The CDR3 is made up of 15 amino acids. V gave up 0 bases and J gave up 10 bases; unmatched junction bases: 7. Written as DNA, the CDR3 is TGCGCCAGCAGCCAAGATCGGACAGGGCGCGCAAAACTGTTTTTT. Its protein is CASSQDRTGRAKLFF.

The V gene is TRBV30, the J gene TRBJ2-6; the D gene is possibly TRBD2 (5 bases). CDR3 length: 14 amino acids. Per germline, CDR1 GTSNPN and CDR2 SVGIG (reference sequence). The CDR3: CALETGSGANVLTF. The DNA for the CDR3 is TGTGCTCTCGAGACGGGATCTGGGGCCAACGTCCTGACTTTC.

The CDR3 loop reads CASSFVQRGETQYF. The CDR3 nucleotides are TGTGCCAGCAGCTTCGTCCAGCGCGGGGAGACCCAGTACTTC. The chain is built from TRBV7-2 and TRBJ2-5, with D possibly being TRBD2 (5 bases). V was cut by 3 bases and J by 5 bases, with 13 bases left in between. This CDR3 has 14 amino acids. Germline-derived CDR1 and CDR2 are SGHTA and FQGNSA.